This T cell receptor (beta chain) originates from a study of T cell repertoires in cytomegalovirus infection. CDR1 is LGHNT, CDR2 FRNRAP, per germline. The CDR3 is 12 residues long. V was shortened by 6 bases and J by 5 bases, with 10 bases between the two germline ends. Overall study findings and caveats: HLA-C-restricted CMV-specific TCR beta clonotypes were dominant in the ex vivo response.

MiXCR, run by TCRdb on the reads, gives a single entry per CDR3 protein. The sample has approximately 500,000 distinct CDR3 sequences, approximately 10% seen once; the top ten hold about 10%. This clonotype appeared a few times. Antigen unknown. The chain employs TRBV12-5 and TRBJ1-2, with a weak D call TRBD1 (5 bases). The sequenced material came from PBMCs. This clonotype originated in a human donor in good health (CMV status not recorded). Some clones in this sample may be carry-over from other donors' samples. The CDR3 sequence: CASGPTVYGYTF. The CDR3 nucleotides are TGTGCTAGTGGCCCGACAGTTTATGGCTACACCTTC.